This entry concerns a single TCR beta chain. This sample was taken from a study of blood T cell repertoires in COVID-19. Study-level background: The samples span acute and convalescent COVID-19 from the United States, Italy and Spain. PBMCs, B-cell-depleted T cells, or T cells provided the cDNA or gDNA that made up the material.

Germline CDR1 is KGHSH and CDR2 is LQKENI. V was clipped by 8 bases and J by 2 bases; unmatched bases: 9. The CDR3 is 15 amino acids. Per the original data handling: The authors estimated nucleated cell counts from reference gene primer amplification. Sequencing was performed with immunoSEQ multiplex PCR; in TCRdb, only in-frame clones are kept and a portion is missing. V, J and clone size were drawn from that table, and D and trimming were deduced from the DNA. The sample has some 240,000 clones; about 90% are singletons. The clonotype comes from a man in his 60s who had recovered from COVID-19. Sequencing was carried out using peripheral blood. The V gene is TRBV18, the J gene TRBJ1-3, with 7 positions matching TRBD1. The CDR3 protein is CASREITGAGNTIYF. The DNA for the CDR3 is TGTGCCAGCCGAGAAATTACAGGGGCTGGAAACACCATATATTTT. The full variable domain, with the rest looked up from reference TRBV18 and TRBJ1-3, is NAGVMQNPRHLVRRRGQEARLRCSPMKGHSHVYWYRQLPEEGLKFMVYLQKENIIDESGMPKERFSAEFPKEGPSILRIQQVVRGDSAAYFCASREITGAGNTIYFGEGSWLTVV.